These 9 T cell receptor delta chains share one sample of origin, sequenced in a study of DNA immune sequencing with unique molecular identifiers. All 8 TRDV and 4 TRDJ genes were targeted in 32-plex amplification of genomic DNA. Adapter PCR followed 2 to 3 barcoding PCR cycles that attached a 12-nucleotide UMI. TCRdb re-identified clones in the multiplex PCR reads via CATT. Of 1,500 to 2,000 delta-chain clones in the sample, 12% are singletons; the top ten hold roughly 54%. The sample was gamma-delta T cells enriched from blood buffy coat, or unenriched PBMCs (not recorded which). The source is a human donor in good health.

A word on this clone: For this DNA, TCRdb reports the protein of a much larger clone, which diverges at residue 12, most likely from a read error; the protein presented here is translated directly from the DNA. The chain couples TRDV2 to TRDJ1; 7 positions match TRDD3. In the absence of a J gene in TCRdb, the DNA was matched to germline to assign it here. Trimming at V came to 0 bases and at J to 0 bases, leaving 15 bases not matched to a gene. Looked up from germline, CDR1 is GEAIGNYY and CDR2 is EKD. The CDR3 runs to 19 residues. The CDR3: CACDTILGTPGGYTDKLIF. DNA for the CDR3: TGTGCCTGTGACACCATACTGGGGACTCCCGGGGGGTACACCGATAAACTCATCTTT.

By sample fraction, this clone is medium-sized. V is TRDV2 and J is TRDJ1; 12 nucleotides match TRDD3. After removal of 7 bases from V and 0 bases from J, the junction contained 11 bases not matched to a gene. CDR3 size: 17 residues. Germline-derived CDR1 and CDR2 are GEAIGNYY and EKD. The CDR3 here is CACVGLGDTGYTDKLIF. The CDR3 coding sequence is TGTGCCTGCGTCGGTCTGGGGGATACGGGGTACACCGATAAACTCATCTTT.

Notes on this clone: The amino acid sequence in TCRdb belongs to a much larger clone and departs from this DNA's translation at residue 6, likely a sequencing read error; the sequence shown is translated from the DNA. The chain couples TRDV2 to TRDJ3; D is ambiguous. The CDR3 runs 17 residues. Germline V gives CDR1 GEAIGNYY, CDR2 EKD. V was shortened by 1 base and J by 0 bases, with 9 bases between the two germline ends. CDR3 region: CACDTTPPSWDTRQMFF. CDR3 DNA sequence: TGTGCCTGTGACACAACGCCCCCCTCCTGGGACACCCGACAGATGTTTTTC.

This clone has only a few counts. Additional DNA sequences in this sample encode the identical CDR3. The chain is built from TRDV2 and TRDJ1, with 11 bases lining up with TRDD3. Germline V gene data show CDR1 as GEAIGNYY and CDR2 as EKD. The CDR3 loop spans 20 amino acids. The junction had 19 bases not matched to a gene; V was cut back by 0 bases and J by 5 bases. The CDR3 sequence: CACDTVNTGGYKVGTDKLIF. CDR3 sequence (DNA): TGTGCCTGTGACACCGTTAATACTGGGGGATATAAAGTGGGCACTGATAAACTCATCTTT.

By proportion, this clone is medium-sized. The chain uses TRDV2 and TRDJ1, with 8 bases lining up with TRDD3. V dropped 0 bases and J dropped 4; count of bases not matched to a gene: 6. CDR3 length: 15 residues. From germline, CDR1 is GEAIGNYY and CDR2 EKD. The CDR3 spells CACDTVLGGRDKLIF. The CDR3 bases are TGTGCCTGTGACACCGTACTGGGGGGCCGCGATAAACTCATCTTT.

This clone was seen a handful of times. Since a far larger clone is one base different, this is likely a read error. This specimen includes other DNA sequences encoding the same CDR3. CDR3 sequence reads: CACDPLGVTNTDKLIF. The CDR3 DNA follows: TGTGCCTGTGACCCCCTAGGGGTTACAAACACCGATAAACTCATCTTT. The J gene is TRDJ1, the V gene TRDV2; D unresolved. V gave up 3 bases and J gave up 0 bases, with 16 bases separating them. CDR3 length: 16 amino acids. Germline V CDR1 and CDR2: GEAIGNYY, EKD.

By its share, this clone is medium-sized. The rearrangement links TRDV2 to TRDJ3; TRDD3 agrees at 13 bases. Germline CDR1 reads GEAIGNYY; CDR2 reads EKD. The CDR3 runs to 19 residues. V was pared by 3 bases and J by 0 bases, with 4 bases of the junction left unmatched. The CDR3 DNA reads as TGTGCCTGTGACCTACTGGGGGATACGCGCTCCTGGGACACCCGACAGATGTTTTTC. Amino acid sequence: CACDLLGDTRSWDTRQMFF.

The chain is built from TRDV1 and TRDJ1; TRDD3 matches at 13 bases. Since TCRdb gives no J gene, matching the DNA to germline was used here to assign it. The V and J ends lost 3 bases and 0 bases, in that order; junction bases with no gene match: 34. The length of the CDR3 is 27 residues. Germline V CDR1 and CDR2: TSWWSYY, QGS. CDR3 DNA sequence: TGTGCTCTTGGGGACCCCGGCCTTCCTCTCCTCCTACTGGGGGATACGTCTTACCCATCGTACACCGATAAACTCATCTTT. This translates into CALGDPGLPLLLLGDTSYPSYTDKLIF.

This clone is medium-sized (0.01 to 0.1%). The chain employs TRDV2 and TRDJ3, with D unresolved. V lost 3 bases and J 1 base, leaving 12 bases between the germline ends. Germline V lookup: CDR1 GEAIGNYY, CDR2 EKD. This CDR3 contains 17 residues. The DNA for the CDR3 is TGTGCCTGTGACCCGCCTGGAGGGTCCTGGGACACCCGACAGATGTTTTTC. Amino acid sequence: CACDPPGGSWDTRQMFF.